This T cell receptor beta chain appears in the sequencing data of a study of cytomegalovirus exposure and HLA in healthy donors. Study conclusions and caveats: There were a few CMV-associated chains whose specificity for CMV antigens was confirmed in vitro.

Comment on this clone: The target antigen is unknown.

This CDR3 contains 13 residues. V dropped 4 bases and J dropped 7; count of bases not matched to a gene: 5. Germline V gene sequence: CDR1 SQVTM, CDR2 ANQGSEA. PCR was performed using 60 Vbeta and 13 Jbeta primers. In the authors' workflow: Later reanalysis found 75 million to 100 million unique TCR beta chains, roughly 10 million of them shared. Method: immunoSEQ multiplex PCR; TCRdb's copy keeps in-frame clones and lacks some. V and J calls and clone size follow that table, whereas D and trimming were derived from the DNA. The data show 150,000 or so clones, around 78% seen once. Donors in the study were healthy people who gave bone marrow.

The V gene is TRBV29-1, the J gene TRBJ2-7; TRBD1 agrees at 12 bases. This clonotype was sampled from a man aged 35-49 years in good health and CMV-seronegative. What was sequenced was PBMCs. Here the CDR3 reads CSVAGTGGTEQYF. As DNA, the CDR3 is TGCAGCGTTGCCGGGACAGGGGGCACGGAGCAGTACTTC.